A selection of T cell receptor beta chains follows, all from one sample in a study of cytomegalovirus exposure and HLA in healthy donors. The table came from immunoSEQ multiplex PCR; TCRdb's copy has only in-frame clones and leaves some out. Altogether 140,000 to 150,000 clones are present, over 70% being singletons, with the ten largest covering 6.5% to 9%. The sequenced sample consisted of PBMCs. All receptors come from a man in his thirties or forties in good health and CMV-seronegative. Both conserved end residues are part of each CDR3. A D gene is named only where the DNA matches it firmly. Clone size is not always given. Where it is, it says once, few, many or a class for expanded clones.

CDR3 DNA | CDR3 protein | clone size | D gene | J gene | V gene
TGTGCCAGCAGCCCGAGGCTAGCGGGAGAACCTGAGCAGTTCTTC | CASSPRLAGEPEQFF | - | TRBD2 | TRBJ2-1 | TRBV9
TGTGCCCAAGGACAGGGAGGCTACGAGCAGTACTTC | CAQGQGGYEQYF | few | TRBD1 | TRBJ2-7 | TRBV30
TGTGCCAGCAGCCCAGGACAGAGGTACGAGCAGTACTTC | CASSPGQRYEQYF | - | - | TRBJ2-7 | TRBV7-2
TGTGCCAGCAAGGAACGGGGGGGCGAGCAGTACTTC | CASKERGGEQYF | - | TRBD2 | TRBJ2-7 | TRBV28
TGTGCCAGCAGCGTAGGCACAGCGGATAACTATGGCTACACCTTC | CASSVGTADNYGYTF | - | - | TRBJ1-2 | TRBV9
TGTGCCAGCAGTGAAAACTACAGGGGGGATACGCAGTATTTT | CASSENYRGDTQYF | - | TRBD1 | TRBJ2-3 | TRBV2
TGTGCCAGCAGCGGGACAGCGGGAGACGCGAACACCGGGGAGCTGTTTTTT | CASSGTAGDANTGELFF | few | - | TRBJ2-2 | TRBV6-4
TGTGCCAGCAGTATACAGGGATTCTACGAGCAGTACTTC | CASSIQGFYEQYF | once | - | TRBJ2-7 | TRBV2
TGCGCCAGCAGCCAAGAGTCTGGGAGAGGAGGTGAGCAGTACTTC | CASSQESGRGGEQYF | - | - | TRBJ2-7 | TRBV4-1
TGTGCCAGCTCACCAAGGGTACAGGACTCTGGAAACACCATATATTTT | CASSPRVQDSGNTIYF | - | - | TRBJ1-3 | TRBV18
TGTGCCATCAGTGAGCCGGGACTGAGCACAGATACGCAGTATTTT | CAISEPGLSTDTQYF | few | - | TRBJ2-3 | TRBV10-3
TGTGCCAGCAGCCGATCCGGGACAGGGAGGGAAAAACTGTTTTTT | CASSRSGTGREKLFF | once | TRBD1 | TRBJ1-4 | TRBV27
TGTGCCAGCTCACCGTCGACAGTTAACACCATATATTTT | CASSPSTVNTIYF | - | - | TRBJ1-3 | TRBV18
TGTGCCAGCAGCTCGGGGGGGCTAGCCAAAAACAGTCAGTACTTC | CASSSGGLAKNSQYF | once | TRBD2 | TRBJ2-4 | TRBV6-1
TGTGCCAGCAGCTTAGGACAGGGGGCCTACGAGCAGTACTTC | CASSLGQGAYEQYF | few | TRBD1 | TRBJ2-7 | TRBV7-2
TGTGCCAGCAGTGCAGCGGGCTATGGCTACACCTTC | CASSAAGYGYTF | once | - | TRBJ1-2 | TRBV28
TGTGCCAGTAGTATTCTTTTGGGGGGGGCCAGCACTGAAGCTTTCTTT | CASSILLGGASTEAFF | - | - | TRBJ1-1 | TRBV19
TGTGCCAGCAGTCACACCCAGGGGGTACTCTACGAGCAGTACTTC | CASSHTQGVLYEQYF | - | TRBD1 | TRBJ2-7 | TRBV5-6
TGTGCAAGAGACAGGGAATCCTCCTACGAGCAGTACTTC | CARDRESSYEQYF | - | TRBD1 | TRBJ2-7 | TRBV9
TGCAGCGTTGAATCCCCGACAGGGGCGTCCTACGAGCAGTACTTC | CSVESPTGASYEQYF | - | TRBD1 | TRBJ2-7 | TRBV29-1
TGTGCCAGCAGCTTACTAGGTGAAGTTACGAATGAGCAGTTCTTC | CASSLLGEVTNEQFF | - | - | TRBJ2-1 | TRBV7-3
TGTGCCAGCAGCCCGGGACAGTACTCCTACGAGCAGTACTTC | CASSPGQYSYEQYF | - | TRBD1 | TRBJ2-7 | TRBV9
TGTGCCAGCAGTTTAATCCCCCGCGGGCAGCCCCAGCATTTT | CASSLIPRGQPQHF | - | - | TRBJ1-5 | TRBV27
TGTGCCAGCAGCCTGGACAGCCGCTACGAGCAGTACTTC | CASSLDSRYEQYF | few | - | TRBJ2-7 | TRBV7-9
TGTGCCTGGAGTCTCTGGGGATCTGGGGCCAACGGCCTGACTTTC | CAWSLWGSGANGLTF | - | - | TRBJ2-6 | TRBV30
TGTGCCAGCAGCCCAGCAGGACTAGCGGGGCTCACCGGGGAGCTGTTTTTT | CASSPAGLAGLTGELFF | - | TRBD2 | TRBJ2-2 | TRBV4-2
TGTGCCTGGAGTGAGGGACACCTCTATGGCTACACCTTC | CAWSEGHLYGYTF | - | - | TRBJ1-2 | TRBV30
TGTGCCAGCTCACTCCAAGCGGTCTTCTCAGGAAACACCATATATTTT | CASSLQAVFSGNTIYF | - | - | TRBJ1-3 | TRBV18
TGTGCCAGCTCAGCCACCGGGACAGGGCGTTCCGTGGATACGCAGTATTTT | CASSATGTGRSVDTQYF | - | TRBD1 | TRBJ2-3 | TRBV18
TGTGCCAGCAGCCAATGGGACAGGGGCCAACAAGAGACCCAGTACTTC | CASSQWDRGQQETQYF | - | TRBD1 | TRBJ2-5 | TRBV28
TGTGCCAGCAGCTCGCGCAGGGCGCACACCTACGAGCAGTACTTC | CASSSRRAHTYEQYF | few | - | TRBJ2-7 | TRBV7-2
TGTGCCTGGAGTGGGGGGACAGGGGGCTATGGCTACACCTTC | CAWSGGTGGYGYTF | few | TRBD1 | TRBJ1-2 | TRBV30
TGTGCCAGCAGCCAGGGGACAGGTGGCTACGAGCAGTACTTC | CASSQGTGGYEQYF | - | TRBD1 | TRBJ2-7 | TRBV11-2
TGTGCCAGCTCACCTCAGGGGCAGGGTGGAAACACCATATATTTT | CASSPQGQGGNTIYF | - | - | TRBJ1-3 | TRBV18
TGTGCCAGCAGTCTACAGGTGCCCCCGACCGGGGAGCTGTTTTTT | CASSLQVPPTGELFF | - | - | TRBJ2-2 | TRBV27
TGTGCCTGTTTAGGTGAAGCCGGGGAGACCCAGTACTTC | CACLGEAGETQYF | - | - | TRBJ2-5 | TRBV30
TGTGCCAGCAGTTTATCGGTCACAGGCTACTACGAGCAGTACTTC | CASSLSVTGYYEQYF | few | - | TRBJ2-7 | TRBV27
TGTGCCAGTAGTCACAGGGCGACCGGGGAGCTGTTTTTT | CASSHRATGELFF | - | - | TRBJ2-2 | TRBV19
TGTGCCAGCAGTTTAGGCCGGAACACTGAAGCTTTCTTT | CASSLGRNTEAFF | - | - | TRBJ1-1 | TRBV28
TGTGCCAGCAGCTTGGCATCCAGGGGCACTGAAGCTTTCTTT | CASSLASRGTEAFF | - | - | TRBJ1-1 | TRBV5-6
TGCGCCAGCAGCCAACCGGACAGGGGGCGCTCAGAGACCCAGTACTTC | CASSQPDRGRSETQYF | - | TRBD1 | TRBJ2-5 | TRBV4-1
TGTGCCAGCAGCGCGGAAATCTGGAGTGAAGCTTTCTTT | CASSAEIWSEAFF | - | - | TRBJ1-1 | TRBV7-2
TGCGCCGGTAGCAGGGACAGGTTATGCTACGAGCAGTACTTC | CAGSRDRLCYEQYF | - | TRBD1 | TRBJ2-7 | TRBV10-1
TGTACCAGCAGTTTAGCCCCCAGGGGGCCCACTGAAGCTTTCTTT | CTSSLAPRGPTEAFF | once | TRBD1 | TRBJ1-1 | TRBV27
TGTGCCAGCAGTTTCGACAGGGGATATGGAAACACCATATATTTT | CASSFDRGYGNTIYF | - | TRBD1 | TRBJ1-3 | TRBV11-1
TGTGCCAGCAGTTTATCGGGACTCAACTATGGCTACACCTTC | CASSLSGLNYGYTF | - | - | TRBJ1-2 | TRBV27
TGCAGCGTGGACACAGGGGACTCCTACGAGCAGTACTTC | CSVDTGDSYEQYF | few | TRBD1 | TRBJ2-7 | TRBV29-1